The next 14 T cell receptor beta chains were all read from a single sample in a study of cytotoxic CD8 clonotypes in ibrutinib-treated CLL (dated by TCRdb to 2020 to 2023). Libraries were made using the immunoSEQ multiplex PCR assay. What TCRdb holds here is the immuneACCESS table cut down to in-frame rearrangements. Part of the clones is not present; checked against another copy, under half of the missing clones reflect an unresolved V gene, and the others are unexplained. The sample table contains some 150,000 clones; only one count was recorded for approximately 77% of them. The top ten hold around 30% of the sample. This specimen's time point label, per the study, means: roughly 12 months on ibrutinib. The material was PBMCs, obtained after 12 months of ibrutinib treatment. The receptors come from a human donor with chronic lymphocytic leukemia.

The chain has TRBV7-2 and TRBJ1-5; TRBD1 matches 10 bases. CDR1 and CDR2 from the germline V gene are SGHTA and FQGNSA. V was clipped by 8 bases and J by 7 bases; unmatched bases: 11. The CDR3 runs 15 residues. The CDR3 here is CASGGSGQGRQPQHF. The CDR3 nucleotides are TGTGCCAGCGGAGGCTCGGGACAGGGGAGACAGCCCCAGCATTTT.

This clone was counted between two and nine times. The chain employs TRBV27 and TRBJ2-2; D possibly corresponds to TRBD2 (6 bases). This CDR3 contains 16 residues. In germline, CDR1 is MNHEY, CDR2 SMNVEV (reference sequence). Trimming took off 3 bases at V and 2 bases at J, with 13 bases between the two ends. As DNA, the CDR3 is TGTGCCAGCAGTTTTTTAGCGGTCCCTAACACCGGGGAGCTGTTTTTT. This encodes CASSFLAVPNTGELFF.

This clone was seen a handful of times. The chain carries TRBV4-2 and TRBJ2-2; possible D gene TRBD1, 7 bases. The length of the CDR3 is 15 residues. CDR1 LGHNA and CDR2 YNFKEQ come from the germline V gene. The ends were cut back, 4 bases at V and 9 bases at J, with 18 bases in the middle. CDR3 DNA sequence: TGTGCCAGCAGCCCGCGGGACAGTGGGAAAAGGGAGCTGTTTTTT. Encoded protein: CASSPRDSGKRELFF.

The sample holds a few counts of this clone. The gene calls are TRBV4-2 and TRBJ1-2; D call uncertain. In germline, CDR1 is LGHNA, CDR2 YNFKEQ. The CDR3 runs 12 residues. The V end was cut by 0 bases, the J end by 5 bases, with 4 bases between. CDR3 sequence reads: CASSQDSYGYTF. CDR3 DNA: TGTGCCAGCAGCCAAGACAGTTATGGCTACACCTTC.

This CDR3 reads CASRRTDSNSYEQYF. The CDR3 DNA sequence: TGTGCCAGCCGTAGGACAGACTCAAACTCCTACGAGCAGTACTTC. The rearrangement joins TRBV25-1 to TRBJ2-7, with D possibly TRBD1 on 6 matching bases. Germline-derived CDR1 and CDR2 are MGHDK and SYGVNS. This CDR3 region has 15 residues. Between the trimmed V and J ends, which lost 8 bases and 0 bases, there was a span of 17 bases.

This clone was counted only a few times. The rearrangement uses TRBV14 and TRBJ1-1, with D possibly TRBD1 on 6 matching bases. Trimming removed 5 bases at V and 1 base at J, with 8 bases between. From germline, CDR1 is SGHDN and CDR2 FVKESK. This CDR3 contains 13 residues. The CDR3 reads CASSGQQNTEAFF. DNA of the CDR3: TGTGCCAGCAGCGGACAGCAGAACACTGAAGCTTTCTTT. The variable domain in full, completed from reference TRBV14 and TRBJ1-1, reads EAGVTQFPSHSVIEKGQTVTLRCDPISGHDNLYWYRRVMGKEIKFLLHFVKESKQDESGMPNNRFLAERTGGTYSTLKVQPAELEDSGVYFCASSGQQNTEAFFGQGTRLTVV.

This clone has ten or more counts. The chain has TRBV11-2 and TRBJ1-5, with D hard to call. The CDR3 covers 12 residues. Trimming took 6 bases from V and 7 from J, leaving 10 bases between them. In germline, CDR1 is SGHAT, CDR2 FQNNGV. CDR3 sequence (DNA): TGTGCCAGCAGTTTCCCCGGCCAGCCCCAGCATTTT. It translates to CASSFPGQPQHF. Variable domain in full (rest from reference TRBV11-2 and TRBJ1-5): EAGVAQSPRYKIIEKRQSVAFWCNPISGHATLYWYQQILGQGPKLLIQFQNNGVVDDSQLPKDRFSAERLKGVDSTLKIQPAKLEDSAVYLCASSFPGQPQHFGDGTRLSIL.

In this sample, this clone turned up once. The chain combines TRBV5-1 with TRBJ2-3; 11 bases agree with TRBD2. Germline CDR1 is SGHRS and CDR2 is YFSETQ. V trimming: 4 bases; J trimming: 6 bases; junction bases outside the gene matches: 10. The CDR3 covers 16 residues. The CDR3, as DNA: TGCGCCAGCAGCCCTACGACCACTAGCGGGAGTGATACGCAGTATTTT. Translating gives CASSPTTTSGSDTQYF. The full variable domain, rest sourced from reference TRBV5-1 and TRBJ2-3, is KAGVTQTPRYLIKTRGQQVTLSCSPISGHRSVSWYQQTPGQGLQFLFEYFSETQRNKGNFPGRFSGRQFSNSRSEMNVSTLELGDSALYLCASSPTTTSGSDTQYFGPGTRLTVL.

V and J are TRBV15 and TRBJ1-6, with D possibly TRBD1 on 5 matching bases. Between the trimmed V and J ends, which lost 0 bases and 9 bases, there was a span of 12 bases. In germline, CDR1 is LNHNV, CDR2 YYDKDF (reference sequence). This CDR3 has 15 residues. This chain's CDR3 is CATSRDQGMGSPLHF. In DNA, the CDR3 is TGTGCCACCAGCAGAGATCAGGGAATGGGTTCACCCCTCCACTTT.

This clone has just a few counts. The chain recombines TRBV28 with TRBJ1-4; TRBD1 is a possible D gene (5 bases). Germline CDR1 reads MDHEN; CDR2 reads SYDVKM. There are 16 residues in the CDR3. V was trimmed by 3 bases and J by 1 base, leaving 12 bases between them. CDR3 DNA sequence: TGTGCCAGCAGTTTTTTGGGGGGAGGAACTAATGAAAAACTGTTTTTT. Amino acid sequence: CASSFLGGGTNEKLFF.

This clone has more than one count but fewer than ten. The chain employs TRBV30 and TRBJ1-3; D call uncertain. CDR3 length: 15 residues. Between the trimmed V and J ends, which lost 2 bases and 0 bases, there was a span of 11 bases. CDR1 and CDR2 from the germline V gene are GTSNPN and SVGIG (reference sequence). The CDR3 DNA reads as TGTGCCTGGAGTTCAGGACGAACCTCTGGAAACACCATATATTTT. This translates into CAWSSGRTSGNTIYF. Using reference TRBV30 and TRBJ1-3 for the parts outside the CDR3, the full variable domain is SQTIHQWPATLVQPVGSPLSLECTVEGTSNPNLYWYRQAAGRGLQLLFYSVGIGQISSEVPQNLSASRPQDRQFILSSKKLLLSDSGFYLCAWSSGRTSGNTIYFGEGSWLTVV.

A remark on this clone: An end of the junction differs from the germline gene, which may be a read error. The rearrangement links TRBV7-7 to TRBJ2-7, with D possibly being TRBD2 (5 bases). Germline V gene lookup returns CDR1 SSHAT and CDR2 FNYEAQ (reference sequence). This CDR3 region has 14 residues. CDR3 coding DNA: TGTGCTAGCAGCTTAGCGCTGGGTCCCTACGAGCAGTACTTC. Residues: CASSLALGPYEQYF.

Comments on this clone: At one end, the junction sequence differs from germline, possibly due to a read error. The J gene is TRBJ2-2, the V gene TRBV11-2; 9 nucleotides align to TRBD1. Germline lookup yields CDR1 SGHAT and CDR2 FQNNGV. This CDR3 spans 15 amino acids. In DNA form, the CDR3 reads TGTGCCAGCAGCCTAGACAGGGGGTACACCGGGGAGCTGTTTTTT. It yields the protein CASSLDRGYTGELFF.

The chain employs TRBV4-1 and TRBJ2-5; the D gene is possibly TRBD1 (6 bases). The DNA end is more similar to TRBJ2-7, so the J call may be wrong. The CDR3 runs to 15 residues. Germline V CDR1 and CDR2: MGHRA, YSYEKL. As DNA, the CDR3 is TGCGCCAGCAGCCAAGAAAGGACAGACTACTACGAGCAGTACTTC. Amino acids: CASSQERTDYYEQYF.